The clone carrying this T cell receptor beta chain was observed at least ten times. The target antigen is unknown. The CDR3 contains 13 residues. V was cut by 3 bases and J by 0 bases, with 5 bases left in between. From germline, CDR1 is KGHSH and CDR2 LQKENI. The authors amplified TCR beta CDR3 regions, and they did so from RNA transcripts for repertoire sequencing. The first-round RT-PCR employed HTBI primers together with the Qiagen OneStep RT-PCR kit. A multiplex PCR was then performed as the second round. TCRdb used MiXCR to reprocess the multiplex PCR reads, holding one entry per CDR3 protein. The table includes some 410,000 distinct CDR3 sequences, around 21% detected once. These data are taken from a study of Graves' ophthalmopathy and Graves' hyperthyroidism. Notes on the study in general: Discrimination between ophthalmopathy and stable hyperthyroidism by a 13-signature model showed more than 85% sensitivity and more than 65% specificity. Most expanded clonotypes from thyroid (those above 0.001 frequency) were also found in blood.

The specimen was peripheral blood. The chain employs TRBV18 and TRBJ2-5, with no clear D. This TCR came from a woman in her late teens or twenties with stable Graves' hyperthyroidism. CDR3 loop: CASSPGNQETQYF. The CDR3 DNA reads TGTGCCAGCTCACCTGGCAACCAAGAGACCCAGTACTTC.